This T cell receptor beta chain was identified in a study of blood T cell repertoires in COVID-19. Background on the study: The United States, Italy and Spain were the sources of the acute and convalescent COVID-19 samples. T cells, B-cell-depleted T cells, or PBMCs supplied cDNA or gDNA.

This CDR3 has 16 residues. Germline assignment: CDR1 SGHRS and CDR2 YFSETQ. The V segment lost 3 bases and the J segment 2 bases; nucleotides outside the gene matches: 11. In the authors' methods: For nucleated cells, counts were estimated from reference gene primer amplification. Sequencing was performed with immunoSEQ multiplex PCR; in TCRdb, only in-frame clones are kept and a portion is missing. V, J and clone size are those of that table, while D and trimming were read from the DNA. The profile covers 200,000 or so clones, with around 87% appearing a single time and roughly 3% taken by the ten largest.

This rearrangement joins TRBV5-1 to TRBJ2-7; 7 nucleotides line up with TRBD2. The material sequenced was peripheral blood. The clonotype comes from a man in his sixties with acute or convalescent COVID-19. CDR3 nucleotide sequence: TGCGCCAGCAGCTGGGGAGGGATAGGGGCGCCCTACGAGCAGTACTTC. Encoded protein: CASSWGGIGAPYEQYF.